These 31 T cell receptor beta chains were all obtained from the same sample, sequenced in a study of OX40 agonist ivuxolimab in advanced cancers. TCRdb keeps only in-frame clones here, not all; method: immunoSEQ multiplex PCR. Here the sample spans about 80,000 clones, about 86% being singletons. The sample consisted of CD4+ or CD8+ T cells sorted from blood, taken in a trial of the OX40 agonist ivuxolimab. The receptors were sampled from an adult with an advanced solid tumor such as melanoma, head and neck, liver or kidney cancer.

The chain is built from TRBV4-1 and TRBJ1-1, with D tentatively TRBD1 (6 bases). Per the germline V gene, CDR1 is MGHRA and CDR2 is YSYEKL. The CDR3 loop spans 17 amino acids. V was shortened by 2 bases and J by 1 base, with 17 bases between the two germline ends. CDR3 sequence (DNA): TGCGCCAGCAGCCAACCCAGGGGTAATATCGGGAACACTGAAGCTTTCTTT. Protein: CASSQPRGNIGNTEAFF.

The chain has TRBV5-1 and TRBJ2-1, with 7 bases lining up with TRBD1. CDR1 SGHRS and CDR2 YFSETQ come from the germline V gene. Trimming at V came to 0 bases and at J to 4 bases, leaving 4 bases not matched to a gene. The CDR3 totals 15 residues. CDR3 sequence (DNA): TGCGCCAGCAGCTTGGGGGGGACAGTTTACAATGAGCAGTTCTTC. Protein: CASSLGGTVYNEQFF.

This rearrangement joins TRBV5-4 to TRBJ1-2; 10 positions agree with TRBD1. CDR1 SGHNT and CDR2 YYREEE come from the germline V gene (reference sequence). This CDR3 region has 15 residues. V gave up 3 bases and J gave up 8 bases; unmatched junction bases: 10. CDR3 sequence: CASSWRDRGSGGYTF. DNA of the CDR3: TGTGCCAGCAGCTGGAGGGACAGGGGATCGGGAGGCTACACCTTC.

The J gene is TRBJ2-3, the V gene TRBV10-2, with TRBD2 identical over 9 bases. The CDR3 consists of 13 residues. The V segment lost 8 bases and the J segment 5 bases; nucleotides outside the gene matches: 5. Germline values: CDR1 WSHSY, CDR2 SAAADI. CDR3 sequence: CASQRGDGDTQYF. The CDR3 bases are TGCGCCAGCCAGCGGGGGGACGGAGATACGCAGTATTTT.

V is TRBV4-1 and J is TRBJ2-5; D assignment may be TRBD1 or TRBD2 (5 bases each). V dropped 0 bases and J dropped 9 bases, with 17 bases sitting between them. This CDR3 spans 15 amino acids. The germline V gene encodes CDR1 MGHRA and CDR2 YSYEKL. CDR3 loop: CASSQDLGRPGAQYF. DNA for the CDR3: TGCGCCAGCAGCCAAGACTTGGGACGTCCCGGGGCCCAGTACTTC.

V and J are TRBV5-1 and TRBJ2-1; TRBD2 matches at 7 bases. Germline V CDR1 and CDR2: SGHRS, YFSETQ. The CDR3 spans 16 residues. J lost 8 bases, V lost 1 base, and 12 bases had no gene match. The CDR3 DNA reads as TGCGCCAGCAGCTTGACAATTGAGCGGGACGTGGATGAGCAGTTCTTC. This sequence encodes CASSLTIERDVDEQFF.

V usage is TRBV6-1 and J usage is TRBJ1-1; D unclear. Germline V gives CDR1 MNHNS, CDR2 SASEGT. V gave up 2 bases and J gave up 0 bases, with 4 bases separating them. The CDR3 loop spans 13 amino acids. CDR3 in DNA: TGTGCCAGCAGTGAAACGTTGAACACTGAAGCTTTCTTT. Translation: CASSETLNTEAFF.

The CDR3 here is CASSQDFGGQGRNSPLHF. The CDR3 DNA is TGTGCCAGCAGCCAAGATTTTGGGGGGCAGGGGCGGAATTCACCCCTCCACTTT. V is TRBV4-2 and J is TRBJ1-6; a possible D gene is TRBD1 (6 bases). Germline CDR1 reads LGHNA; CDR2 reads YNFKEQ. There are 18 residues in the CDR3. V was pared by 0 bases and J by 7 bases, with 19 bases between.

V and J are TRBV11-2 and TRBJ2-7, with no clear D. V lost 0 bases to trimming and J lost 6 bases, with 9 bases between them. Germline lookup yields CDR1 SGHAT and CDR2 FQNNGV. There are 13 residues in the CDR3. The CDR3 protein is CASSLDLRLEQYF. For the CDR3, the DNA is TGTGCCAGCAGCTTAGATCTCAGACTCGAGCAGTACTTC.

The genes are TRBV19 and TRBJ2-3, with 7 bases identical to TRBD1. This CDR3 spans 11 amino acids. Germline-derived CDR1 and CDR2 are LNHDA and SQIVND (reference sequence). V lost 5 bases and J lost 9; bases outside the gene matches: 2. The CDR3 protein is CASSEGGTQYF. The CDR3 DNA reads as TGTGCCAGTAGTGAAGGGGGCACGCAGTATTTT.

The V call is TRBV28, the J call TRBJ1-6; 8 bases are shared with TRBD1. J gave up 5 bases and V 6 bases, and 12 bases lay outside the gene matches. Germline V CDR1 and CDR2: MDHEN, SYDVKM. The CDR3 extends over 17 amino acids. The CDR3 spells CASSTGAGGGHNSPLHF. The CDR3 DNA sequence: TGTGCCAGCAGCACTGGTGCAGGGGGCGGGCATAATTCACCCCTCCACTTT.

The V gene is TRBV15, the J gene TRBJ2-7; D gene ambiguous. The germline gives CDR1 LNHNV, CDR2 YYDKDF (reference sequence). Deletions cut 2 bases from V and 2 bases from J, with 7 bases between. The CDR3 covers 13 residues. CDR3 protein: CATSRSRAYEQYF. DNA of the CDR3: TGTGCCACCAGCAGAAGCCGCGCCTACGAGCAGTACTTC.

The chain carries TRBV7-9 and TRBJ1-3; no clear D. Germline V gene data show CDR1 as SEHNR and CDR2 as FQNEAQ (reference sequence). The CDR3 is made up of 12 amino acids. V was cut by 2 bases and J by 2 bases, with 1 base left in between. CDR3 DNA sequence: TGTGCCAGCAGCTTAACTGGAAACACCATATATTTT. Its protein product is CASSLTGNTIYF.

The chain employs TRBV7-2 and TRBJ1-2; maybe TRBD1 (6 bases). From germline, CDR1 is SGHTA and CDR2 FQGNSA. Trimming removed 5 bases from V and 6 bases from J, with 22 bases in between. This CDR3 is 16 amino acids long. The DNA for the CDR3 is TGTGCCAGCAGCCCACAAACAGGGCTCCGAGGGGATGGCTACACCTTC. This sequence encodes CASSPQTGLRGDGYTF.

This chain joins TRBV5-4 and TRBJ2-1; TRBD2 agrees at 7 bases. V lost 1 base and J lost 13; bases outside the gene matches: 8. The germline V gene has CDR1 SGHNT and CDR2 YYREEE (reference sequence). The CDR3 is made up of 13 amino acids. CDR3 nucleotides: TGTGCCAGCAGCTTGTTTGGCGGGAGTGTACAGTTCTTC. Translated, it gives CASSLFGGSVQFF.

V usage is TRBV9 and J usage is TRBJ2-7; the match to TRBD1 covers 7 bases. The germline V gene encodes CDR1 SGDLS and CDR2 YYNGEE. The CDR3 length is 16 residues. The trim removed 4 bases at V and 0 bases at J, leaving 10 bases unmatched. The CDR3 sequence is CASSPPGTAISYEQYF. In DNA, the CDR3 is TGTGCCAGCAGCCCCCCCGGGACAGCCATCTCCTACGAGCAGTACTTC.

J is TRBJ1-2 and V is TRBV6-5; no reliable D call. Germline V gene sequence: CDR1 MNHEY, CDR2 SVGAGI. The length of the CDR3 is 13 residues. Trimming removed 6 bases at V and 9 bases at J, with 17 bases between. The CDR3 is CASSDDPRSRYTF. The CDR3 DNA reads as TGTGCCAGCAGCGACGACCCACGAAGCCGCTACACCTTC.

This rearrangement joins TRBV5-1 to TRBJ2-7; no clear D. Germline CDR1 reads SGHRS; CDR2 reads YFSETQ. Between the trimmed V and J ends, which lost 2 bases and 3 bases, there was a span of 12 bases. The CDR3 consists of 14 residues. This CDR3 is CASSFRTGGYEQYF. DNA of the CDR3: TGCGCCAGCAGCTTCCGGACCGGCGGCTACGAGCAGTACTTC.

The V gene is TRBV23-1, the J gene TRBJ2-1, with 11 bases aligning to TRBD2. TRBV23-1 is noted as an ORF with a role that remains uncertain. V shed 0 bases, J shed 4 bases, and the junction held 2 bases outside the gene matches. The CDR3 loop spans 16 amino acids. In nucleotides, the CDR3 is TGCGCCAGCAGTCAATCGGGGACTAGCGGATACAATGAGCAGTTCTTC. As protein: CASSQSGTSGYNEQFF.

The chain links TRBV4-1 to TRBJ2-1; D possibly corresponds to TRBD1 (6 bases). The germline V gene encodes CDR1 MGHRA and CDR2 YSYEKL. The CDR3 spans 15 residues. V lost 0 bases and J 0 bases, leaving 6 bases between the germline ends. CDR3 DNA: TGCGCCAGCAGCCAAGAGGGGGCCTCCTACAATGAGCAGTTCTTC. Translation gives CASSQEGASYNEQFF.

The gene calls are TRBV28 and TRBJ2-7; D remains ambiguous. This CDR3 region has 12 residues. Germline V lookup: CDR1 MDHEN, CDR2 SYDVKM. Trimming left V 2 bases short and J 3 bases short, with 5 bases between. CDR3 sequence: CASSLNGYEQYF. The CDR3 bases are TGTGCCAGCAGTTTAAACGGCTACGAGCAGTACTTC.

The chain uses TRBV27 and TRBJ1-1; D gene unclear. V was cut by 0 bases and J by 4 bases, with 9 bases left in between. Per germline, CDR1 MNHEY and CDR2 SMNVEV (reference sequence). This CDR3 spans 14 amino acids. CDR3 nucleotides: TGTGCCAGCAGTTTATCGATTGGTAGCACTGAAGCTTTCTTT. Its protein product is CASSLSIGSTEAFF.

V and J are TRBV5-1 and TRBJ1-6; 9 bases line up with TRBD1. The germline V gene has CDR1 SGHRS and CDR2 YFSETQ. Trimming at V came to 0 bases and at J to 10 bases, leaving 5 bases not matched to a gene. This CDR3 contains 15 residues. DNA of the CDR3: TGCGCCAGCAGCTTGGCGGGGACAGGGCGCTCACCCCTCCACTTT. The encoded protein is CASSLAGTGRSPLHF.

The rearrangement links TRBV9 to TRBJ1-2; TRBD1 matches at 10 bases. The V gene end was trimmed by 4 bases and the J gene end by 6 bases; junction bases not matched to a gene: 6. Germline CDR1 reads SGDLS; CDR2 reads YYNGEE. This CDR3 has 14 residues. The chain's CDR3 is CASSQGTGVNGYTF. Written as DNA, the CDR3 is TGTGCCAGCAGCCAAGGGACAGGGGTTAATGGCTACACCTTC. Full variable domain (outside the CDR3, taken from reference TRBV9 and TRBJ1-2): DSGVTQTPKHLITATGQRVTLRCSPRSGDLSVYWYQQSLDQGLQFLIQYYNGEERAKGNILERFSAQQFPDLHSELNLSSLELGDSALYFCASSQGTGVNGYTFGSGTRLTVV.

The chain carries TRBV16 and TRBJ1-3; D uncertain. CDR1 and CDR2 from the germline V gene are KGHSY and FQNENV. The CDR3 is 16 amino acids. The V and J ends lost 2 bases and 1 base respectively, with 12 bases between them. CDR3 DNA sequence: TGTGCCAGCAGCCAAGGGATGGTCCAGTCTGGAAACACCATATATTTT. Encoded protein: CASSQGMVQSGNTIYF. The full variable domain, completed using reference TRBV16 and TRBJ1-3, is GEEVAQTPKHLVRGEGQKAKLYCAPIKGHSYVFWYQQVLKNEFKFLISFQNENVFDETGMPKERFSAKCLPNSPCSLEIQATKLEDSAVYFCASSQGMVQSGNTIYFGEGSWLTVV.

In nucleotides, the CDR3 is TGTGCCAGCAGTTACTCGGGATTGGGATACAATGAGCAGTTCTTC. Its translation is CASSYSGLGYNEQFF. The V gene is TRBV6-5, the J gene TRBJ2-1; D gene ambiguous. The germline V gene has CDR1 MNHEY and CDR2 SVGAGI. V was shortened by 0 bases and J by 4 bases, with 10 bases between the two germline ends. This CDR3 region has 15 residues.

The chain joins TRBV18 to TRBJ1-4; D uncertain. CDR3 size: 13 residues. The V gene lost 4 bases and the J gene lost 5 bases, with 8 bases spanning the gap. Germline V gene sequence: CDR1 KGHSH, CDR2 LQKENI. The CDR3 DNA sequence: TGTGCCAGCTCACGTCAAGGAAATGAAAAACTGTTTTTT. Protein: CASSRQGNEKLFF.

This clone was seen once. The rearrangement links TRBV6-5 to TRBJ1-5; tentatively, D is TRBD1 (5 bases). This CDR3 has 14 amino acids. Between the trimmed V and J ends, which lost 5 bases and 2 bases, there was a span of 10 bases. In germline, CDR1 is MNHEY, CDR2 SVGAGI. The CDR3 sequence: CASSQGYGNQPQHF. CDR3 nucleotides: TGTGCCAGCAGTCAGGGTTACGGCAATCAGCCCCAGCATTTT.

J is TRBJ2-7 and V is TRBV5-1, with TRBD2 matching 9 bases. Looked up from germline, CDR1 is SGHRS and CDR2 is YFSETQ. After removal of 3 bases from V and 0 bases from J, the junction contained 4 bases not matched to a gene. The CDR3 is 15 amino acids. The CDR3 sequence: CASSSLAGTSYEQYF. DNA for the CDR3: TGCGCCAGCAGCTCGCTAGCGGGGACCTCCTACGAGCAGTACTTC.

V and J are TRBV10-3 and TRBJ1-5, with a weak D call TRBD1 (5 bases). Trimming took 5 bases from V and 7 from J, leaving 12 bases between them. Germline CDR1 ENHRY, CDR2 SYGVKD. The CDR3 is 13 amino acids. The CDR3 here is CAISPRDDQPQHF. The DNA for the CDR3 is TGTGCCATCAGTCCCCGGGACGACCAGCCCCAGCATTTT.

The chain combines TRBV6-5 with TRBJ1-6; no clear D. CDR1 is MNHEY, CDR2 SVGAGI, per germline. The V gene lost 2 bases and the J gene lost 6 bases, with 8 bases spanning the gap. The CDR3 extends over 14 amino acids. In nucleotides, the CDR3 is TGTGCCAGCAGTTACGTCTCGATTAATTCACCCCTCCACTTT. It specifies CASSYVSINSPLHF.